Within the sample, the clone carrying this T cell receptor (beta chain) is medium-sized. The data are from a study of control samples from healthy donors and cancer patients. TCRdb's table, derived via immunoSEQ multiplex PCR, lists solely in-frame clones and lacks some. The sample has about 21,000 clones, roughly 84% seen once. The sequenced sample consisted of PBMCs. The sequence was obtained from a man aged 60 to 69 with colorectal cancer.

Here the CDR3 reads CASSTPGTGQEKLFF. In nucleotides, the CDR3 is TGTGCCAGCAGTACCCCCGGGACAGGTCAAGAAAAACTGTTTTTT. This rearrangement joins TRBV6-2 or TRBV6-3 to TRBJ1-4, with 8 bases that match TRBD1. Germline V gene sequence: CDR1 MNHEY, CDR2 SVGEGT. V dropped 5 bases and J dropped 8; count of bases not matched to a gene: 10. The length of the CDR3 is 15 residues.